This passage covers 25 T cell receptor beta chains from one sample sequenced in a study of CD8 T cells in ankylosing spondylitis. TCRdb reprocessed the 5' RACE reads with MiXCR, giving one entry per CDR3 protein. The top ten clones hold roughly 4.9% of a sample with about 250,000 distinct CDR3 sequences, around 8% of them seen once. What was sequenced was blood, either unsorted or a sorted T cell fraction (not recorded which). The receptors come from a female donor with ankylosing spondylitis or in good health (not recorded which).

This clonotype was observed at least ten times. This chain joins TRBV20-1 and TRBJ1-1; TRBD1 might be the D (5 bases). Per germline, CDR1 DFQATT and CDR2 SNEGSKA (reference sequence). V was trimmed by 2 bases and J by 0 bases, leaving 13 bases between them. This CDR3 is built from 15 residues. The CDR3 DNA reads TGCAGTGCTAGAAATTTTGGGGCCCTGAACACTGAAGCTTTCTTT. Amino acids: CSARNFGALNTEAFF.

This clonotype was counted at least ten times. The V gene is TRBV5-6, the J gene TRBJ1-6; the D gene is possibly TRBD1 (5 bases). Germline V gene data show CDR1 as SGHDT and CDR2 as YYEEEE. CDR3 size: 17 residues. Trimming left V 2 bases short and J 4 bases short, with 16 bases between. The CDR3 loop reads CASSFQGTGAYNSPLHF. CDR3 in DNA: TGTGCCAGCAGCTTTCAGGGCACAGGAGCATATAATTCACCCCTCCACTTT. Full variable domain (rest looked up from reference TRBV5-6 and TRBJ1-6): DAGVTQSPTHLIKTRGQQVTLRCSPKSGHDTVSWYQQALGQGPQFIFQYYEEEERQRGNFPDRFSGHQFPNYSSELNVNALLLGDSALYLCASSFQGTGAYNSPLHFGNGTRLTVT.

This clonotype was seen ten or more times. V is TRBV21-1 and J is TRBJ2-2; whether TRBD1, the table's D call, matches the DNA was not checked. TRBV21-1 is a recognized pseudogene. This CDR3 contains 16 residues. The CDR3 sequence: CASSHREPGSTGELFF. The CDR3 DNA reads TGTGCCAGCAGCCACCGTGAACCCGGCAGCACCGGGGAGCTGTTTTTT.

This clonotype was observed many times. The rearrangement links TRBV5-1 to TRBJ1-3, with D hard to call. Per germline, CDR1 SGHRS and CDR2 YFSETQ. The CDR3 extends over 14 amino acids. Trimming removed 4 bases at V and 7 bases at J, with 15 bases between. CDR3: CASSVTDGGNTIYF. The CDR3 DNA follows: TGCGCCAGCAGCGTGACCGACGGTGGTAACACCATATATTTT.

As regards this clonotype: A read error may account for a junction end that differs from germline. The V and J genes are TRBV9 and TRBJ2-5, with D perhaps matching TRBD2 (6 bases). Per germline, CDR1 SGDLS and CDR2 YYNGEE. This CDR3 comprises 13 residues. CDR3 DNA sequence: TGTGCCAGCAGCGGTTTGTATGGGGGGACCCGGTACTTC. This codes for CASSGLYGGTRYF.

This clonotype was picked up many times. J is TRBJ2-7 and V is TRBV12-3 or TRBV12-4; TRBD1 matches at 8 bases. V lost 0 bases and J lost 5; bases outside the gene matches: 9. CDR3 length: 16 amino acids. As DNA, the CDR3 is TGTGCCAGCAGTTTAGCGCTAGACAGGGGAACCCACGAGCAGTACTTC. This gives the protein CASSLALDRGTHEQYF.

The table lists this clonotype with many counts. V and J are TRBV10-3 and TRBJ2-1, with TRBD2 identical over 11 bases. The CDR3 runs to 16 residues. CDR1 and CDR2 from the germline V gene are ENHRY and SYGVKD. V lost 6 bases and J lost 6; bases outside the gene matches: 10. The DNA of the CDR3 is TGTGCCATCAGAGAGACTAGCGGGACAGTAGGCAATGAGCAGTTCTTC. Amino acid sequence: CAIRETSGTVGNEQFF.

This clonotype came up many times. J is TRBJ2-3 and V is TRBV11-2; D not certain. The CDR3 extends over 13 amino acids. Per germline, CDR1 SGHAT and CDR2 FQNNGV. The V gene lost 5 bases and the J gene lost 2 bases, with 8 bases spanning the gap. This CDR3 reads CASSLVTTDTQYF. CDR3 in DNA: TGTGCCAGCAGCCTTGTCACCACAGATACGCAGTATTTT.

This clonotype has ten or more counts. J is TRBJ1-1 and V is TRBV5-1; D may be TRBD1 (5 bases). Germline values: CDR1 SGHRS, CDR2 YFSETQ. The ends were cut back, 5 bases at V and 0 bases at J, with 14 bases in the middle. This CDR3 spans 15 amino acids. CDR3 coding DNA: TGCGCCAGCAGAGAGACCAGGGCTGTGAACACTGAAGCTTTCTTT. Protein sequence: CASRETRAVNTEAFF.

This clonotype has a count of ten or more. The DNA of the CDR3 is TGTGCCACCAGCAGAGATAGAACTAGCGGGCCTGACAATGAGCAGTTCTTC. Protein: CATSRDRTSGPDNEQFF. The rearrangement links TRBV15 to TRBJ2-1; TRBD2 matches 9 bases. The CDR3 is 17 amino acids. Trimming removed 0 bases from V and 5 bases from J; junction bases left unmatched: 8. Germline V gene sequence: CDR1 LNHNV, CDR2 YYDKDF (reference sequence).

This clonotype was counted many times. The chain is built from TRBV19 and TRBJ1-5; the match to TRBD1 covers 7 bases. The V gene's germline CDR1 is LNHDA and CDR2 SQIVND (reference sequence). J gave up 2 bases and V 6 bases, and 10 bases lay outside the gene matches. The CDR3 has 16 amino acids. The CDR3 sequence is CASRGRDSSRNQPQHF. The CDR3 region has the DNA TGTGCCAGTAGGGGCCGGGACAGCAGCCGCAATCAGCCCCAGCATTTT.

This clonotype was counted at least ten times. V and J are TRBV12-3 or TRBV12-4 and TRBJ2-1, with a weak D call TRBD2 (6 bases). The CDR3 contains 17 residues. The V end lost 7 bases, the J end lost 3 bases, and 22 bases lay between the germline ends. CDR3 loop: CASIPLGWREGYNEQFF. For the CDR3, the DNA is TGTGCCAGCATTCCTCTCGGGTGGCGGGAAGGCTACAATGAGCAGTTCTTC.

The chain combines TRBV20-1 with TRBJ2-1; D is unclear. CDR1 is DFQATT, CDR2 SNEGSKA, per germline (reference sequence). Trimming took 6 bases from V and 0 from J, leaving 12 bases between them. This CDR3 has 14 amino acids. The CDR3 coding sequence is TGCAGTGCAGGCCTAGTCAGCTCCTACAATGAGCAGTTCTTC. Protein sequence: CSAGLVSSYNEQFF.

This clonotype appeared many times. The chain uses TRBV2 and TRBJ1-4; no definite D call. The CDR3 runs to 17 residues. Trimming removed 5 bases at V and 6 bases at J, with 22 bases between. The germline gives CDR1 SNHLY, CDR2 FYNNEI. CDR3 DNA: TGTGCCAGCAGTCTACGGGCATTAAGCGTTAATGATGAAAAACTGTTTTTT. Translating it yields CASSLRALSVNDEKLFF. The variable domain in full, with the rest retrieved from reference TRBV2 and TRBJ1-4, is EPEVTQTPSHQVTQMGQEVILRCVPISNHLYFYWYRQILGQKVEFLVSFYNNEISEKSEIFDDQFSVERPDGSNFTLKIRSTKLEDSAMYFCASSLRALSVNDEKLFFGSGTQLSVL.

This clonotype was counted many times. The genes are TRBV19 and TRBJ2-7, with D possibly TRBD1 on 6 matching bases. The germline CDR1 and CDR2 sequences are LNHDA and SQIVND (reference sequence). The CDR3 totals 14 residues. Between the trimmed V and J ends, which lost 8 bases and 2 bases, there was a span of 16 bases. CDR3 protein: CASRRGMNAYEQYF. Written as DNA, the CDR3 is TGTGCCAGTCGAAGGGGGATGAACGCCTACGAGCAGTACTTC.

This clonotype was detected many times. The J gene is TRBJ2-3, the V gene TRBV7-2; no clear D. Trimming took off 0 bases at V and 5 bases at J, with 6 bases between the two ends. The V gene's germline CDR1 is SGHTA and CDR2 FQGNSA. The CDR3 has 13 residues. This chain's CDR3 is CASSLAVEDTQYF. For the CDR3, the DNA is TGTGCCAGCAGCTTAGCGGTAGAAGATACGCAGTATTTT.

This clonotype was seen a handful of times. The J gene is TRBJ2-2, the V gene TRBV20-1; D remains unclear. CDR3 length: 15 residues. The germline gives CDR1 DFQATT, CDR2 SNEGSKA (reference sequence). V shed 3 bases and J shed 6 bases, with 17 bases lying between them. The CDR3 region is CSASPKWENPGELFF. CDR3 nucleotides: TGCAGTGCTAGCCCCAAGTGGGAAAACCCCGGGGAGCTGTTTTTT.

Concerning this clonotype itself: A much larger clone differs from this one at a single base, so this may be a read error. This rearrangement joins TRBV20-1 to TRBJ2-3; 7 bases agree with TRBD2. This CDR3 has 13 residues. CDR1 is DFQATT and CDR2 is SNEGSKA in the germline V gene (reference sequence). The CDR3 loop reads CNARDYLTDTQYF. CDR3 bases: TGCAATGCTAGGGACTACCTCACAGATACGCAGTATTTT.

This clonotype was recorded at least ten times. This chain connects TRBV7-2 to TRBJ1-5, with a tentative D call TRBD1 (5 bases). The CDR3 sequence is 16 residues long. In germline, CDR1 is SGHTA, CDR2 FQGNSA. Trimming removed 1 base at V and 1 base at J, with 11 bases between. This CDR3 is CASSLVQGISNQPQHF. In DNA, the CDR3 is TGTGCCAGCAGCTTAGTTCAGGGAATAAGCAATCAGCCCCAGCATTTT.

This sequence joins TRBV5-1 and TRBJ2-3; perhaps TRBD1 as D (6 bases). V lost 1 base to trimming and J lost 10 bases, with 13 bases between them. This CDR3 is 13 amino acids long. Per germline, CDR1 SGHRS and CDR2 YFSETQ. CDR3 amino acids: CASSLSGAGSQYF. CDR3 bases: TGCGCCAGCAGCTTGTCAGGGGCAGGCTCGCAGTATTTT.

V is TRBV5-1 and J is TRBJ2-5, with 11 bases identical to TRBD2. V lost 3 bases to trimming and J lost 0 bases; unmatched junction nucleotides: 4. CDR1 is SGHRS, CDR2 YFSETQ, per germline. This CDR3 comprises 16 residues. DNA of the CDR3: TGCGCCAGCAGCTCTTTAGCGGGAGGGAACCAAGAGACCCAGTACTTC. Its protein product is CASSSLAGGNQETQYF.

This clonotype was seen many times. The chain recombines TRBV10-1 with TRBJ1-5, with 10 bases lining up with TRBD1. This CDR3 spans 15 amino acids. Trimming took 5 bases from V and 4 from J; bases not matched to a gene: 5. Germline V gene lookup returns CDR1 WNHNN and CDR2 SYGVQD (reference sequence). For the CDR3, the DNA is TGCGCCAGCAGTCGGGACAGGGGATTAAATCAGCCCCAGCATTTT. Its protein product is CASSRDRGLNQPQHF.

This clonotype has at least ten counts. The V call is TRBV7-8, the J call TRBJ1-1; possible D gene TRBD1, 5 bases. The CDR3 loop spans 17 amino acids. Germline lookup yields CDR1 SGHVS and CDR2 FQNEAQ. Trimming left V 2 bases short and J 3 bases short, with 19 bases between. The chain's CDR3 is CASSLLGVRRMDTEAFF. CDR3 bases: TGTGCCAGCAGCTTATTGGGGGTGAGGCGGATGGACACTGAAGCTTTCTTT.

This clonotype was counted a few times. The chain is built from TRBV7-9 and TRBJ2-1; TRBD1 matches at 8 bases. CDR1 is SEHNR, CDR2 FQNEAQ, per germline (reference sequence). The CDR3 totals 13 residues. V trimming: 8 bases; J trimming: 7 bases; junction bases outside the gene matches: 7. CDR3 nucleotides: TGTGCCAGCGGCCGGACAGGGTTGAATGAGCAGTTCTTC. Its translation: CASGRTGLNEQFF. The full variable domain, its missing parts supplied by reference TRBV7-9 and TRBJ2-1, is DTGVSQNPRHKITKRGQNVTFRCDPISEHNRLYWYRQTLGQGPEFLTYFQNEAQLEKSRLLSDRFSAERPKGSFSTLEIQRTEQGDSAMYLCASGRTGLNEQFFGPGTRLTVL.

This clonotype was counted ten times or more. CDR3 DNA: TGCGCCAGCAGCTTGGAATGGGGTAGTAGAGAGACCCAGTACTTC. Residues: CASSLEWGSRETQYF. The chain employs TRBV5-1 and TRBJ2-5; D remains unclear. This CDR3 spans 15 amino acids. Germline-derived CDR1 and CDR2 are SGHRS and YFSETQ. V was pared by 0 bases and J by 4 bases, with 13 bases between.